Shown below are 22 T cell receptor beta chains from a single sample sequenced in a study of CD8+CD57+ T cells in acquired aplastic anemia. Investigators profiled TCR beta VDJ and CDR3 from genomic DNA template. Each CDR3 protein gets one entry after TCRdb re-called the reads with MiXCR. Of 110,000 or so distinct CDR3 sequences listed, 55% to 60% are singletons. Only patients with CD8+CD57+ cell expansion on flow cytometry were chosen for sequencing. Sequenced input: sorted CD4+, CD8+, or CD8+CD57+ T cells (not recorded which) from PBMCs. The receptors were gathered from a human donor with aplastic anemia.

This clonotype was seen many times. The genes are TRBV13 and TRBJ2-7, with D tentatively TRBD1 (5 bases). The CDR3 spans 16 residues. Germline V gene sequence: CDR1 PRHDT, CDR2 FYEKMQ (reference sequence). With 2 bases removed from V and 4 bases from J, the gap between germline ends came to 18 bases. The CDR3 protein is CASSLKRRQGQYEQYF. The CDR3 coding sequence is TGTGCCAGCAGCTTAAAACGGCGCCAGGGTCAATACGAGCAGTACTTC.

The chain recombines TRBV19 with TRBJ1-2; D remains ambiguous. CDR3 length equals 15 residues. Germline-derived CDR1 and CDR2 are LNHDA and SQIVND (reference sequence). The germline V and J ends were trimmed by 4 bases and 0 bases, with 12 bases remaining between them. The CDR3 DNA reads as TGTGCCAGTAGTACGGACCGAGGAGCTAACTATGGCTACACCTTC. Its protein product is CASSTDRGANYGYTF.

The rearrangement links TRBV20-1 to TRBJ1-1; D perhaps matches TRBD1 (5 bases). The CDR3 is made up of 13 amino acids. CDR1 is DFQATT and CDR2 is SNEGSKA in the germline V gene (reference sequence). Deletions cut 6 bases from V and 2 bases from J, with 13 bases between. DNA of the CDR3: TGCAGTGCGATCCGGGACCTCAACACTGAAGCTTTCTTT. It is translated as CSAIRDLNTEAFF.

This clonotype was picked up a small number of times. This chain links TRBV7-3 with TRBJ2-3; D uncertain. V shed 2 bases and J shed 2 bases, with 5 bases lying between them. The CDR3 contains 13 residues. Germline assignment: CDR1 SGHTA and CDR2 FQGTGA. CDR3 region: CASSLADTDTQYF. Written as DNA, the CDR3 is TGTGCCAGCAGCTTAGCGGACACAGATACGCAGTATTTT.

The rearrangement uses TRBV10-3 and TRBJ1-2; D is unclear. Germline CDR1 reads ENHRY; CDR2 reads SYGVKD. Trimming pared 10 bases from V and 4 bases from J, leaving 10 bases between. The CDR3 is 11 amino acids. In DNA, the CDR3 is TGTGCCACGACGGAAACCTATGGCTACACCTTC. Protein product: CATTETYGYTF.

The CDR3 protein is CASNSGLAGYEQYF. The CDR3 DNA reads TGTGCCAGCAACTCGGGACTAGCGGGGTACGAGCAGTACTTC. J is TRBJ2-7 and V is TRBV2, with TRBD2 matching 13 bases. CDR1 is SNHLY and CDR2 is FYNNEI in the germline V gene. This CDR3 has 14 residues. After removal of 7 bases from V and 4 bases from J, the junction contained 4 bases not matched to a gene.

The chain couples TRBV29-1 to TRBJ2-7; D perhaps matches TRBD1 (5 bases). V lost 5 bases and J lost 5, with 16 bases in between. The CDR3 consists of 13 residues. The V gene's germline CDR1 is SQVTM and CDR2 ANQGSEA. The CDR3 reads CSVKGRVHHEQYF. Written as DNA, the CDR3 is TGCAGCGTTAAAGGCAGGGTACACCACGAGCAGTACTTC.

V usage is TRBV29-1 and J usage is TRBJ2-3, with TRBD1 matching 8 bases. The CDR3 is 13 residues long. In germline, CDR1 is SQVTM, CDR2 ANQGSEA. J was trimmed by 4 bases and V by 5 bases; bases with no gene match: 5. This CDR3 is CSVTGGVADTQYF. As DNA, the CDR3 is TGCAGCGTTACAGGGGGTGTAGCAGATACGCAGTATTTT.

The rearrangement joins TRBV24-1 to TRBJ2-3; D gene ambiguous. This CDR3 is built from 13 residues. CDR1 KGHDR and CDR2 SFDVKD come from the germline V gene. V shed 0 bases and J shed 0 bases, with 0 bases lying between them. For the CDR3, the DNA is TGTGCCACCAGTGATTTGAGCACAGATACGCAGTATTTT. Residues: CATSDLSTDTQYF.

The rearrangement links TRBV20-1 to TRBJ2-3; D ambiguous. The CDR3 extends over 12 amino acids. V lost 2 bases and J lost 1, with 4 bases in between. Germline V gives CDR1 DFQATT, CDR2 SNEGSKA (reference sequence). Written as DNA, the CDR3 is TGCAGTGCTAGACAGGGCACAGATACGCAGTATTTT. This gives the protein CSARQGTDTQYF.

CDR3 sequence reads: CSAGTGWNQPQHF. Written as DNA, the CDR3 is TGCAGCGCGGGGACAGGGTGGAATCAGCCCCAGCATTTT. This chain links TRBV29-1 with TRBJ1-5; 9 bases map to TRBD1. CDR1 and CDR2 (germline): SQVTM, ANQGSEA. The V and J ends lost 7 bases and 4 bases, in that order; junction bases with no gene match: 5. This CDR3 has 13 residues.

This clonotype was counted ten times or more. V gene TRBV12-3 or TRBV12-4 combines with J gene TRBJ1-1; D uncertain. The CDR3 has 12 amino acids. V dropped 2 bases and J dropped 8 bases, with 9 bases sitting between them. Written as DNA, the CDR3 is TGTGCCAGCAGTTTAAGTTCGGGGGAAGCTTTCTTT. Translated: CASSLSSGEAFF.

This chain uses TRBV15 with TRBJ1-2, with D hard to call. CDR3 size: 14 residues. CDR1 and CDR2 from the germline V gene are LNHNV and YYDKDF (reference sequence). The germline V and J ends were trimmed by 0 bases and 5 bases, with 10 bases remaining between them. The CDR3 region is CATSREGNLYGYTF. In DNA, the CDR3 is TGTGCCACCAGCAGAGAAGGGAATCTGTATGGCTACACCTTC. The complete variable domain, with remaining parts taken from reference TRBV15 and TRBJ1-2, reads DAMVIQNPRYQVTQFGKPVTLSCSQTLNHNVMYWYQQKSSQAPKLLFHYYDKDFNNEADTPDNFQSRRPNTSFCFLDIRSPGLGDTAMYLCATSREGNLYGYTFGSGTRLTVV.

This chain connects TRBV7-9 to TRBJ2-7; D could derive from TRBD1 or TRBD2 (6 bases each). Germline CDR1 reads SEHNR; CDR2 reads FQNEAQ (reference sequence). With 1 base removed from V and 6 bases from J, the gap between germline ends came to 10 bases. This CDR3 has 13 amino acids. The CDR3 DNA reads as TGTGCCAGCAGCTTAGTTTCGGGGGCCGAGCAGTACTTC. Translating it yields CASSLVSGAEQYF.

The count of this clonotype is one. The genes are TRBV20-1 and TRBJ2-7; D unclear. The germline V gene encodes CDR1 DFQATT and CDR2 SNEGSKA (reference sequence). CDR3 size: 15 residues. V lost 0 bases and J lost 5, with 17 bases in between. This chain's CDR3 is CSARDYAKLRDEQYF. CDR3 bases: TGCAGTGCTAGAGATTATGCTAAGCTAAGGGACGAGCAGTACTTC.

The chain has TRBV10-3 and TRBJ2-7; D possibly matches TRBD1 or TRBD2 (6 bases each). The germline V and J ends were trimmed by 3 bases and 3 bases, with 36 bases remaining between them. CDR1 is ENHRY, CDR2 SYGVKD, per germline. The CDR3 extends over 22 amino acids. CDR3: CAISDVSRDIVRGSYSLYEQYF. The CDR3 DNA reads TGTGCCATCAGTGACGTGTCCCGGGACATTGTTCGGGGGAGTTATTCTCTCTACGAGCAGTACTTC.

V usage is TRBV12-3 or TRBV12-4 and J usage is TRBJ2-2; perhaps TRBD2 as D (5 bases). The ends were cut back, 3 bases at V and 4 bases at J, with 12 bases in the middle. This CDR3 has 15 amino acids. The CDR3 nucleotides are TGTGCCAGCAGTTTTGTTGCGGGTAGCACCGGGGAGCTGTTTTTT. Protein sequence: CASSFVAGSTGELFF.

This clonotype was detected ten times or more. CDR3 in DNA: TGTGCCAGCTCACCACGCGGGTACGAGCAGTACTTC. Protein sequence: CASSPRGYEQYF. The chain joins TRBV18 to TRBJ2-7; D perhaps matches TRBD2 (5 bases). The germline CDR1 and CDR2 sequences are KGHSH and LQKENI. The CDR3 totals 12 residues. Trimming shortened V by 1 base and J by 4 bases, and 5 bases separated the two germline ends.

CDR3 sequence (DNA): TGTGCCAGCAGTTCCCATGGCGGAGGCTACACCTTC. Translation: CASSSHGGGYTF. The chain uses TRBV25-1 and TRBJ1-2; D unclear. With 5 bases removed from V and 8 bases from J, the gap between germline ends came to 12 bases. Germline V CDR1 and CDR2: MGHDK, SYGVNS. The CDR3 is 12 residues long.

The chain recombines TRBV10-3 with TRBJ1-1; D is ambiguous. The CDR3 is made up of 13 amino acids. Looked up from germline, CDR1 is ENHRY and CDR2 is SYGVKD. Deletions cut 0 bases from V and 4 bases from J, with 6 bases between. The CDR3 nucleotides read TGTGCCATCAGTGAGTCGCTGGGCACTGAAGCTTTCTTT. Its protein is CAISESLGTEAFF.

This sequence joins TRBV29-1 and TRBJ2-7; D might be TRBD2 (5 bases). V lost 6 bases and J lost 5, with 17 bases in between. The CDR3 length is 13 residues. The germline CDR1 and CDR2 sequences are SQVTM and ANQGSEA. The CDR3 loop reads CSVEVGLVDEQYF. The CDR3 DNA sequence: TGCAGCGTGGAGGTAGGGCTTGTCGACGAGCAGTACTTC.

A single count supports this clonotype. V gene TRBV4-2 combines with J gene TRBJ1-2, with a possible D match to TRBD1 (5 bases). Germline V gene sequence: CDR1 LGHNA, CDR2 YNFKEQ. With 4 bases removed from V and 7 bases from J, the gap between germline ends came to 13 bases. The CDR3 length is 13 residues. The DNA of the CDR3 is TGTGCCAGCAGCCGAGGGACTCCCCCTGGCTACACCTTC. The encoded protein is CASSRGTPPGYTF.